This T cell receptor (beta chain) stems from a study of cytomegalovirus exposure and HLA in healthy donors. Germline V lookup: CDR1 SGHTA, CDR2 FQGNSA. There are 15 residues in the CDR3. V shed 5 bases and J 1 base; nucleotides not matched to a gene: 4. The PCR was carried out with 60 Vbeta primers and 13 Jbeta primers. TCRdb's table, derived via immunoSEQ multiplex PCR, lists solely in-frame clones and lacks some. The table includes 200,000 to 250,000 clones, over 60% detected once. This clone came up once. The receptor was derived from a man aged 35 to 55 in good health and CMV-seronegative. The sequenced sample was PBMCs. The rearrangement joins TRBV7-2 to TRBJ2-7; the match to TRBD1 covers 11 bases. CDR3 in DNA: TGTGCCAGCAGCGGACAGGGGGCATTATCCTACGAGCAGTACTTC. Its translation is CASSGQGALSYEQYF.